This T cell receptor beta chain was profiled in a study of T cells in localized non-small cell lung cancer. Study results and limitations: Higher blood T cell density went with longer overall survival. The greatest T cell clonality was found in uninvolved adjacent lung (higher than in tumor). A median of roughly 50 of the top 100 tumor clones appeared in adjacent lung, which was paired and uninvolved. Only one tumor region went through sequencing, so heterogeneity may still be there.

Assay used: immunoSEQ multiplex PCR; TCRdb lists only in-frame clones, some missing. The data show tens of thousands of clones, roughly 90% seen once. CDR1 and CDR2 (germline): SGHTA, FQGNSA. Trimming left V 4 bases short and J 5 bases short, with 6 bases between. The length of the CDR3 is 11 residues. This clone was detected a few times. Its target is not known. The chain is built from TRBV7-2 and TRBJ2-7, with D unresolved. This TCR was recovered from a female donor over 55 with stage I lung adenocarcinoma. The sequencing here drew on peripheral blood, taken before any cancer treatment. CDR3 DNA sequence: TGTGCCAGCAGCTCCCTCAACGAGCAGTACTTC. Protein: CASSSLNEQYF. Drawing the rest from reference TRBV7-2 and TRBJ2-7, the complete variable domain is GAGVSQSPSNKVTEKGKDVELRCDPISGHTALYWYRQSLGQGLEFLIYFQGNSAPDKSGLPSDRFSAERTGGSVSTLTIQRTQQEDSAVYLCASSSLNEQYFGPGTRLTVT.